The 27 T cell receptor beta chains below come from one sample, sequenced in a study of vaccination and CD4 T cells after COVID-19. Documented treatment: 10-day PBMC culture with coronavirus spike peptide pools or control peptides (ViraFEST assay). Cultured CD4+ T-cell DNA underwent Oncomine TCR Beta short-read sequencing. TCRdb reprocessed the PCR reads with MiXCR, giving one entry per CDR3 protein. The sample lists about 23,000 distinct CDR3 sequences; 40% to 50% were seen once. These TCRs' antigens remain unknown. The material sequenced was CD4+ T cells from blood, cultured in vitro, taken before SARS-CoV-2 vaccination. The receptors were sampled from a human donor who received a COVID-19 vaccine.

V is TRBV27 and J is TRBJ2-1, with a weak D call TRBD2 (5 bases). The CDR3 contains 16 residues. V was shortened by 6 bases and J by 0 bases, with 15 bases between the two germline ends. CDR1 and CDR2 from the germline V gene are MNHEY and SMNVEV (reference sequence). Here the CDR3 reads CASSRIASSSYNEQFF. CDR3 DNA sequence: TGTGCCAGCAGCAGAATAGCGTCCAGCTCCTACAATGAGCAGTTCTTC.

This clonotype has just a few counts. The V call is TRBV7-8, the J call TRBJ2-5; 7 bases are a match to TRBD2. V lost 2 bases, J lost 9 bases, and 18 bases stayed unmatched. Per the germline V gene, CDR1 is SGHVS and CDR2 is FQNEAQ. The CDR3 sequence is 17 residues long. CDR3 residues: CASSLSREAGRNGAQYF. The CDR3 coding sequence is TGTGCCAGCAGCTTATCTCGGGAGGCCGGCCGCAATGGGGCCCAGTACTTC.

V is TRBV6-1 and J is TRBJ1-2; TRBD1 is a possible D gene (6 bases). Germline V CDR1 and CDR2: MNHNS, SASEGT. The CDR3 extends over 13 amino acids. Trimming shortened V by 6 bases and J by 7 bases, and 15 bases separated the two germline ends. The DNA of the CDR3 is TGTGCCAGCAGGGCCACAGGGTTTTCTGGCTACACCTTC. Translation gives CASRATGFSGYTF.

The V gene is TRBV7-9, the J gene TRBJ1-4; D not certain. V gave up 1 base and J gave up 3 bases, with 9 bases separating them. Per germline, CDR1 SEHNR and CDR2 FQNEAQ (reference sequence). This CDR3 has 15 amino acids. CDR3 loop: CASSLEASSNEKLFF. The CDR3 bases are TGTGCCAGCAGCTTAGAAGCATCTTCTAATGAAAAACTGTTTTTT.

This chain links TRBV5-4 with TRBJ2-2; 7 nucleotides line up with TRBD2. J was trimmed by 7 bases and V by 7 bases; bases with no gene match: 7. Germline CDR1 is SGHNT and CDR2 is YYREEE (reference sequence). The CDR3 runs 13 residues. CDR3 nucleotides: TGTGCCAGCGGGGAGGGGAAGGACGGGGAGCTGTTTTTT. Translating gives CASGEGKDGELFF.

This clonotype was detected only a few times. The chain couples TRBV7-9 to TRBJ1-5; TRBD1 might be the D (5 bases). Trimming left V 1 base short and J 4 bases short, with 11 bases between. This CDR3 comprises 15 residues. In germline, CDR1 is SEHNR, CDR2 FQNEAQ (reference sequence). This CDR3 is CASSLGSGLNQPQHF. CDR3 DNA: TGTGCCAGCAGCTTAGGGTCAGGGCTTAATCAGCCCCAGCATTTT.

J is TRBJ1-2 and V is TRBV7-9; 7 bases line up with TRBD1. The CDR3 runs to 13 residues. Unmatched junction bases numbered 4, after V lost 3 bases and J lost 6 bases. Germline V CDR1 and CDR2: SEHNR, FQNEAQ (reference sequence). As DNA, the CDR3 is TGTGCCAGCAGCTTGGGACAGAAGGATGGCTACACCTTC. Amino acid sequence: CASSLGQKDGYTF.

There are a few counts of this clonotype. The chain couples TRBV6-5 to TRBJ2-1, with D tentatively TRBD1 (6 bases). The CDR3 loop spans 14 amino acids. V dropped 0 bases and J dropped 8 bases, with 11 bases sitting between them. Germline V gives CDR1 MNHEY, CDR2 SVGAGI. The DNA for the CDR3 is TGTGCCAGCAGTTACTCGAACAGGGTCCATGAGCAGTTCTTC. This gives the protein CASSYSNRVHEQFF.

This clonotype has more than one count but fewer than ten. The rearrangement uses TRBV14 and TRBJ2-3; D is undetermined. Trimming shortened V by 1 base and J by 9 bases, and 8 bases separated the two germline ends. This CDR3 is 12 amino acids long. Germline CDR1 and CDR2: SGHDN and FVKESK. CDR3 DNA: TGTGCCAGCAGCCAAGTGGTGGGGACGCAGTATTTT. Translating it yields CASSQVVGTQYF.

This clonotype appeared a few times. V and J are TRBV30 and TRBJ1-1; tentatively, D is TRBD1 (5 bases). The germline V and J ends were trimmed by 2 bases and 8 bases, with 9 bases remaining between them. The CDR3 runs to 11 residues. Germline CDR1 reads GTSNPN; CDR2 reads SVGIG (reference sequence). The CDR3 here is CAWSKAGEAFF. Written as DNA, the CDR3 is TGTGCCTGGAGTAAGGCAGGGGAAGCTTTCTTT.

The chain has TRBV12-1 and TRBJ1-1. TRBV12-1 corresponds to a pseudogene. This CDR3 is built from 15 residues. CDR3: CASSSKAEEWTEAFF. In DNA form, the CDR3 reads TGTGCCAGCAGCTCTAAGGCGGAGGAGTGGACTGAAGCTTTCTTT.

This clonotype was detected only a few times. The rearrangement joins TRBV20-1 to TRBJ2-5, with 7 bases lining up with TRBD1. CDR3 length: 15 amino acids. Germline V CDR1 and CDR2: DFQATT, SNEGSKA (reference sequence). V was clipped by 6 bases and J by 2 bases; unmatched bases: 12. CDR3 coding DNA: TGCAGTGCGGGTAAACAGGGGTCGGGACAAGAGACCCAGTACTTC. This translates into CSAGKQGSGQETQYF.

This clonotype was seen a handful of times. V usage is TRBV30 and J usage is TRBJ1-6, with 7 bases fitting TRBD1. After removal of 3 bases from V and 6 bases from J, the junction contained 8 bases not matched to a gene. Germline CDR1 is GTSNPN and CDR2 is SVGIG (reference sequence). CDR3 size: 15 residues. The chain's CDR3 is CAWRIQGGGNSPLHF. CDR3 DNA: TGTGCCTGGAGAATTCAGGGGGGAGGTAATTCACCCCTCCACTTT.

This chain joins TRBV29-1 and TRBJ1-2; 7 bases match TRBD1. The CDR3 has 12 amino acids. The germline gives CDR1 SQVTM, CDR2 ANQGSEA. The V and J ends lost 3 bases and 11 bases, in that order; junction bases with no gene match: 9. The CDR3 nucleotides read TGCAGCGTTGAGGGGGACAGCCGTAGTTACACCTTC. It codes for CSVEGDSRSYTF.

This clonotype was counted a few times. The chain has TRBV6-2 or TRBV6-3 and TRBJ2-5; possible D gene TRBD1, 5 bases. Germline loops: CDR1 MNHEY, CDR2 SVGEGT. Trimming removed 4 bases at V and 1 base at J, with 10 bases between. CDR3 length equals 14 residues. CDR3 region: CASSFRQSQETQYF. In DNA form, the CDR3 reads TGTGCCAGCAGTTTTCGACAGTCCCAAGAGACCCAGTACTTC.

This sequence joins TRBV20-1 and TRBJ1-4; D gene ambiguous. The V gene's germline CDR1 is DFQATT and CDR2 SNEGSKA (reference sequence). The V gene lost 2 bases and the J gene lost 6 bases, with 13 bases spanning the gap. The CDR3 is made up of 14 amino acids. The CDR3 nucleotides read TGCAGTGCTAGACGTGGGGAGCGAGATGAAAAACTGTTTTTT. Translated: CSARRGERDEKLFF.

This clonotype was counted once. This chain joins TRBV5-8 and TRBJ1-5; D possibly corresponds to TRBD1 (6 bases). The CDR3 contains 15 residues. Germline CDR1 reads SGHTS; CDR2 reads YDEGEE. The ends were cut back, 0 bases at V and 2 bases at J, with 9 bases in the middle. The DNA for the CDR3 is TGTGCCAGCAGCTTGGCGGGGGGCGGCAATCAGCCCCAGCATTTT. It translates to CASSLAGGGNQPQHF.

V gene TRBV24-1 combines with J gene TRBJ2-1; 8 nucleotides agree with TRBD2. The V gene end was trimmed by 9 bases and the J gene end by 8 bases; junction bases not matched to a gene: 11. The CDR3 covers 14 residues. Germline CDR1 KGHDR, CDR2 SFDVKD. CDR3 sequence reads: CATEGTRAVDEQFF. The CDR3 bases are TGTGCCACCGAGGGGACTAGGGCGGTCGATGAGCAGTTCTTC.

This clonotype has just one count. The rearrangement joins TRBV30 to TRBJ2-3; D call uncertain. The CDR3 is made up of 14 amino acids. Trimming pared 3 bases from V and 1 base from J, leaving 11 bases between. Germline V lookup: CDR1 GTSNPN, CDR2 SVGIG (reference sequence). The CDR3 DNA follows: TGTGCCTGGAGCCCAGTATACCGCACAGATACGCAGTATTTT. Its translation: CAWSPVYRTDTQYF.

V is TRBV7-2 and J is TRBJ1-2; a possible D gene is TRBD1 (6 bases). There are 15 residues in the CDR3. Trimming left V 3 bases short and J 3 bases short, with 14 bases between. Germline V CDR1 and CDR2: SGHTA, FQGNSA. CDR3 sequence: CASSLAGTTDYGYTF. CDR3 nucleotides: TGTGCCAGCAGCTTGGCCGGGACAACCGACTATGGCTACACCTTC.

V usage is TRBV12-3 or TRBV12-4 and J usage is TRBJ2-7, with D possibly being TRBD1 (5 bases). The CDR3 has 13 amino acids. V dropped 6 bases and J dropped 3 bases, with 12 bases sitting between them. In nucleotides, the CDR3 is TGTGCCAGCAGGAAACAGGAAAACTACGAGCAGTACTTC. Translating gives CASRKQENYEQYF.

The gene calls are TRBV10-3 and TRBJ2-1; D tentatively reads TRBD1 or TRBD2 (5 bases each). Trimming shortened V by 3 bases and J by 6 bases, and 12 bases separated the two germline ends. This CDR3 contains 14 residues. CDR1 is ENHRY and CDR2 is SYGVKD in the germline V gene. The CDR3 nucleotides read TGTGCCATCAGTGAATGGGACGGGCGCAATGAGCAGTTCTTC. It yields the protein CAISEWDGRNEQFF.

In this sample, this clonotype turned up a few times. The V call is TRBV2, the J call TRBJ2-1; TRBD2 aligns across 8 bases. V trimming: 7 bases; J trimming: 1 base; junction bases outside the gene matches: 3. The CDR3 spans 14 residues. Germline V gives CDR1 SNHLY, CDR2 FYNNEI. CDR3 sequence reads: CASKRGGSYNEQFF. The CDR3, as DNA: TGTGCCAGCAAGCGCGGGGGGTCCTACAATGAGCAGTTCTTC.

The chain links TRBV3-1 to TRBJ2-5, with TRBD2 matching over 10 bases. Germline CDR1 LGHDT, CDR2 YNNKEL (reference sequence). CDR3 length equals 17 residues. The trim removed 2 bases at V and 6 bases at J, leaving 12 bases unmatched. The CDR3 here is CASSQYYQAGGRKTQYF. CDR3 in DNA: TGTGCCAGCAGCCAATACTATCAAGCGGGGGGGCGAAAGACCCAGTACTTC.

This clonotype has more than one count but fewer than ten. This sequence joins TRBV12-3 or TRBV12-4 and TRBJ2-3; a weak D match, TRBD2 (6 bases). This CDR3 contains 14 residues. V was trimmed by 7 bases and J by 0 bases, leaving 11 bases between them. In nucleotides, the CDR3 is TGTGCCAGCACCGATAGCGGTAGCACAGATACGCAGTATTTT. This codes for CASTDSGSTDTQYF.

This clonotype was seen a few times. This chain joins TRBV6-1 and TRBJ1-1, with D maybe TRBD1 (6 bases). Germline CDR1 MNHNS, CDR2 SASEGT. The CDR3 consists of 13 residues. V gave up 7 bases and J gave up 2 bases, with 11 bases separating them. The CDR3 sequence is CASTRGGNTEAFF. The CDR3 nucleotides read TGTGCCAGCACCAGGGGAGGAAACACTGAAGCTTTCTTT.

The chain is built from TRBV6-1 and TRBJ1-2; D may be TRBD1 (6 bases). Germline assignment: CDR1 MNHNS and CDR2 SASEGT. The CDR3 spans 12 residues. Deletions cut 6 bases from V and 4 bases from J, with 9 bases between. For the CDR3, the DNA is TGTGCCAGCAGACGGACAGTCTATGGCTACACCTTC. Translation: CASRRTVYGYTF.